This passage covers 25 T cell receptor beta chains from one sample sequenced in a study of human T cells and chemical hapten exposure. Indicated time point: pre-sensitization, week 0. Specified treatment: therapeutic diphenylcyclopropenone sensitization with weekly scalp DPC. TCRdb re-derived calls from the RACE reads in MiXCR, one entry per CDR3 protein. This sample has under 65,000 distinct CDR3 sequences, with about 9.4% found just once. The sample in question was whole blood, obtained in connection with sensitization to the hapten diphenylcyclopropenone (DPC). These receptors all come from a middle-aged woman with alopecia areata. Some clones in this sample may be carry-over from other donors' samples.

The gene calls are TRBV6-2 or TRBV6-3 and TRBJ2-2; D gene uncertain. The CDR3 spans 13 residues. Per germline, CDR1 MNHEY and CDR2 SVGEGT. V lost 2 bases to trimming and J lost 4 bases, with 5 bases between them. The CDR3 loop is CASSYGGTGELFF. In nucleotides, the CDR3 is TGTGCCAGCAGTTACGGCGGCACCGGGGAGCTGTTTTTT.

This clonotype appeared once. V usage is TRBV7-2 and J usage is TRBJ1-2; D is undetermined. Trimming removed 2 bases at V and 8 bases at J, with 12 bases between. CDR1 and CDR2 (germline): SGHTA, FQGNSA. The CDR3 runs 13 residues. The CDR3 loop reads CASSLQQYEGYTF. Here the CDR3 DNA reads TGTGCCAGCAGCTTACAACAGTACGAGGGCTACACCTTC.

This clonotype came up many times. The chain has TRBV6-1 and TRBJ2-5; D is ambiguous. V was cut by 2 bases and J by 2 bases, with 9 bases left in between. Germline CDR1 reads MNHNS; CDR2 reads SASEGT. The CDR3 totals 14 residues. DNA for the CDR3: TGTGCCAGCAGTGAATATAGTGTACAAGAGACCCAGTACTTC. Translated, it gives CASSEYSVQETQYF.

This sequence joins TRBV7-6 and TRBJ1-3; possibly TRBD1 for D (5 bases). Germline CDR1 reads SGHVS; CDR2 reads FNYEAQ. CDR3 length equals 16 residues. Trimming stripped 4 bases from V and 0 bases from J, with 13 bases between. The CDR3 DNA reads TGTGCCAGCAGCTCCGGGGCAGGAAACTCTGGAAACACCATATATTTT. The encoded protein is CASSSGAGNSGNTIYF. Full variable domain (missing parts from reference TRBV7-6 and TRBJ1-3): GAGVSQSPRYKVTKRGQDVALRCDPISGHVSLYWYRQALGQGPEFLTYFNYEAQQDKSGLPNDRFSAERPEGSISTLTIQRTEQRDSAMYRCASSSGAGNSGNTIYFGEGSWLTVV.

This clonotype was seen repeatedly, ten times or more. This sequence joins TRBV18 and TRBJ2-1; 9 nucleotides align to TRBD2. In germline, CDR1 is KGHSH, CDR2 LQKENI. Trimming took 3 bases from V and 6 from J; bases not matched to a gene: 12. The CDR3 runs to 17 residues. The chain's CDR3 is CASSPGSRGGAVNEQFF. The CDR3 DNA follows: TGTGCCAGCTCACCTGGCTCGCGCGGGGGGGCCGTCAATGAGCAGTTCTTC.

The genes are TRBV28 and TRBJ1-3; D gene ambiguous. Deletions cut 7 bases from V and 0 bases from J, with 16 bases between. The germline gives CDR1 MDHEN, CDR2 SYDVKM. The CDR3 loop spans 16 amino acids. CDR3 DNA: TGTGCCAGCACCCCCGGTGGTGGTTTCTCTGGAAACACCATATATTTT. Translating gives CASTPGGGFSGNTIYF. The complete variable domain, with remaining parts taken from reference TRBV28 and TRBJ1-3, reads DVKVTQSSRYLVKRTGEKVFLECVQDMDHENMFWYRQDPGLGLRLIYFSYDVKMKEKGDIPEGYSVSREKKERFSLILESASTNQTSMYLCASTPGGGFSGNTIYFGEGSWLTVV.

This clonotype was recorded once. The V call is TRBV12-3 or TRBV12-4, the J call TRBJ2-1, with 7 positions matching TRBD2. Unmatched junction bases numbered 17, after V lost 11 bases and J lost 4 bases. The CDR3 covers 16 residues. CDR3 DNA sequence: TGTGCCGCCTCAAGGGGCCTAGCGGAGATATACAATGAGCAGTTCTTC. This codes for CAASRGLAEIYNEQFF.

At least ten counts were recorded for this clonotype. This sequence joins TRBV12-3 or TRBV12-4 and TRBJ1-1; a weak D match, TRBD1 (6 bases). There are 13 residues in the CDR3. Trimming removed 6 bases from V and 8 bases from J, with 16 bases in between. This chain's CDR3 is CASSPFGGAEAFF. CDR3 bases: TGTGCCAGCAGCCCCTTTGGGGGCGCGGAAGCTTTCTTT.

This clonotype has ten or more counts. The V call is TRBV28, the J call TRBJ2-6; 7 nucleotides match TRBD2. The CDR3 runs to 16 residues. The germline gives CDR1 MDHEN, CDR2 SYDVKM. V lost 6 bases, J lost 3 bases, and 8 bases stayed unmatched. The CDR3 sequence is CASSSSGTNGANVLTF. For the CDR3, the DNA is TGTGCCAGCAGCTCATCCGGGACTAATGGGGCCAACGTCCTGACTTTC.

Ten or more counts support this clonotype. The V gene is TRBV6-2 or TRBV6-3, the J gene TRBJ1-1; D is uncertain. Between the trimmed V and J ends, which lost 4 bases and 8 bases, there was a span of 14 bases. The CDR3 has 13 amino acids. Germline V gene data show CDR1 as MNHEY and CDR2 as SVGEGT. CDR3 DNA: TGTGCCAGCAGTTTCTCTCTTACAACGGAAGCTTTCTTT. It yields the protein CASSFSLTTEAFF.

A few counts support this clonotype. This chain joins TRBV6-6 and TRBJ1-5, with 8 bases that match TRBD1. CDR3 length equals 15 residues. The junction had 6 bases not matched to a gene; V was cut back by 7 bases and J by 1 base. CDR1 is MNHNY, CDR2 SVGAGI, per germline (reference sequence). This CDR3 is CASIQDRASNQPQHF. The CDR3 DNA is TGTGCCAGCATACAGGACAGGGCCAGCAATCAGCCCCAGCATTTT.

This clonotype was detected ten times or more. The genes are TRBV19 and TRBJ2-7; 12 bases map to TRBD2. The CDR3 sequence is 14 residues long. The trim removed 6 bases at V and 0 bases at J, leaving 0 bases unmatched. Germline CDR1 and CDR2: LNHDA and SQIVND (reference sequence). This CDR3 is CASRTSGSSYEQYF. CDR3 in DNA: TGTGCCAGTAGGACTAGCGGGAGCTCCTACGAGCAGTACTTC.

In its sample, this clonotype was seen many times. The V call is TRBV7-3, the J call TRBJ2-3; D is undetermined. This CDR3 contains 13 residues. V was cut by 4 bases and J by 4 bases, with 9 bases left in between. The germline CDR1 and CDR2 sequences are SGHTA and FQGTGA. This CDR3 reads CASSWVSSDTQYF. The CDR3 region has the DNA TGTGCCAGCAGCTGGGTGTCTTCAGATACGCAGTATTTT.

This clonotype was counted only a few times. This chain joins TRBV28 and TRBJ2-1; tentatively, D is TRBD1 or TRBD2 (5 bases each). V lost 6 bases and J 0 bases, leaving 12 bases between the germline ends. CDR3 size: 15 residues. The germline gives CDR1 MDHEN, CDR2 SYDVKM. The CDR3 loop is CASSHGGSSYNEQFF. The CDR3 coding sequence is TGTGCCAGCAGCCATGGGGGTAGCTCCTACAATGAGCAGTTCTTC.

This clonotype showed up just a few times. The gene calls are TRBV10-3 and TRBJ2-5; the match to TRBD2 covers 8 bases. The CDR3 runs 12 residues. From germline, CDR1 is ENHRY and CDR2 SYGVKD. The junction had 4 bases not matched to a gene; V was cut back by 9 bases and J by 4 bases. As DNA, the CDR3 is TGTGCCATACTAGCGGATGTAGAGACCCAGTACTTC. This sequence encodes CAILADVETQYF.

The chain joins TRBV5-1 to TRBJ1-4; unclear D gene. V lost 0 bases and J lost 8, with 5 bases in between. The CDR3 consists of 12 residues. The germline gives CDR1 SGHRS, CDR2 YFSETQ. This CDR3 is CASSLVGEKLFF. The CDR3 DNA sequence: TGCGCCAGCAGCTTGGTCGGGGAAAAACTGTTTTTT.

CDR3 sequence: CASSPLTTEAFF. The CDR3 DNA reads TGTGCCAGCAGCCCCCTCACCACTGAAGCTTTCTTT. The chain links TRBV11-2 to TRBJ1-1; unclear D gene. V was shortened by 5 bases and J by 4 bases, with 8 bases between the two germline ends. The CDR3 loop spans 12 amino acids. Germline CDR1 reads SGHAT; CDR2 reads FQNNGV.

This clonotype came up a few times. The CDR3: CASSLGVTGAAETQYF. The CDR3 nucleotides are TGTGCCAGCAGCTTAGGGGTGACAGGGGCCGCGGAGACCCAGTACTTC. This sequence joins TRBV7-6 and TRBJ2-5, with 8 positions matching TRBD1. This CDR3 has 16 residues. V gave up 1 base and J gave up 5 bases; unmatched junction bases: 9. CDR1 SGHVS and CDR2 FNYEAQ come from the germline V gene.

In its sample, this clonotype was seen many times. This chain connects TRBV7-8 to TRBJ2-7, with no clear D. There are 15 residues in the CDR3. Germline V CDR1 and CDR2: SGHVS, FQNEAQ. Trimming shortened V by 1 base and J by 0 bases, and 10 bases separated the two germline ends. The CDR3 protein is CASSLVNFPSYEQYF. CDR3 sequence (DNA): TGTGCCAGCAGCTTAGTTAACTTTCCCTCCTACGAGCAGTACTTC.

The rearrangement links TRBV7-2 to TRBJ1-6; perhaps TRBD1 as D (6 bases). The V end was cut by 6 bases, the J end by 2 bases, with 11 bases between. From germline, CDR1 is SGHTA and CDR2 FQGNSA. The CDR3 length is 15 residues. The CDR3 spells CASRTGAAYNSPLHF. CDR3 bases: TGTGCCAGCAGGACGGGGGCAGCCTATAATTCACCCCTCCACTTT.

The CDR3 reads CASSRVADEQYF. In DNA, the CDR3 is TGTGCCAGCAGCCGGGTGGCGGACGAGCAGTACTTC. V and J are TRBV3-1 and TRBJ2-7; no clear D. Germline CDR1 LGHDT, CDR2 YNNKEL (reference sequence). This CDR3 region has 12 residues. Trimming stripped 4 bases from V and 5 bases from J, with 9 bases between.

The chain carries TRBV6-5 and TRBJ1-1, with 8 positions matching TRBD1. Germline V CDR1 and CDR2: MNHEY, SVGAGI. V dropped 5 bases and J dropped 5; count of bases not matched to a gene: 7. CDR3 length: 14 residues. This chain's CDR3 is CASSQGARRTEAFF. In DNA form, the CDR3 reads TGTGCCAGCAGTCAGGGGGCGCGGAGGACTGAAGCTTTCTTT.

The chain couples TRBV12-3 or TRBV12-4 to TRBJ2-6; no reliable D call. This CDR3 has 16 amino acids. Trimming stripped 9 bases from V and 0 bases from J, with 15 bases between. The CDR3 sequence is CASRQASSSGANVLTF. DNA for the CDR3: TGTGCCAGTCGTCAAGCCTCATCCTCTGGGGCCAACGTCCTGACTTTC.

This clonotype was counted many times. The chain has TRBV20-1 and TRBJ2-7; TRBD1 matches at 8 bases. The germline CDR1 and CDR2 sequences are DFQATT and SNEGSKA (reference sequence). V was pared by 3 bases and J by 1 base, with 11 bases of the junction left unmatched. The CDR3 extends over 16 amino acids. CDR3 region: CSAREGQAFRSYEQYF. The CDR3 DNA sequence: TGCAGTGCTAGGGAGGGACAGGCCTTCAGGTCCTACGAGCAGTACTTC.

This sequence joins TRBV28 and TRBJ2-2, with 7 bases lining up with TRBD1. The CDR3 has 15 residues. Per the germline V gene, CDR1 is MDHEN and CDR2 is SYDVKM. Trimming took 6 bases from V and 7 from J; bases not matched to a gene: 11. The DNA of the CDR3 is TGTGCCAGCAGATCACAGGGGATACGTGGCGGGGAGCTGTTTTTT. It yields the protein CASRSQGIRGGELFF.